The source of this TCR beta chain is a study of blood T cell repertoires in COVID-19. TCRdb's copy holds only in-frame clones and misses some; the assay was immunoSEQ multiplex PCR. The top ten clones hold approximately 6% of a sample with about 250,000 clones, around 86% of them seen once. This receptor was obtained from an elderly woman with COVID-19, enrolled during active disease. The source material was peripheral blood.

The CDR3 sequence: CASSREYTEAFF. In nucleotides, the CDR3 is TGTGCCAGCAGCCGAGAGTACACTGAAGCTTTCTTT. The rearrangement uses TRBV28 and TRBJ1-1; D not resolved. The CDR3 is made up of 12 amino acids. The V gene's germline CDR1 is MDHEN and CDR2 SYDVKM. Trimming shortened V by 6 bases and J by 3 bases, and 8 bases separated the two germline ends.